This T cell receptor beta chain came from a study of CD8 T cells in ankylosing spondylitis (dated by TCRdb to about 2017). General notes on the study: The study profiled T cell receptor beta repertoires in healthy donors and ankylosing spondylitis patients to find disease-linked TCR variants. The full study cohort comprised approximately 23 ankylosing spondylitis patients and around 100 healthy donors. Samples of peripheral blood were taken, and for ankylosing spondylitis patients, synovial fluid was collected as well. Points the paper makes about the study in general: A TCR beta motif made up of several highly homologous amino acid variants appeared to be characteristic of blood from ankylosing spondylitis patients. A CD8+ phenotype was shown by the disease-linked clones, which were found at relatively low frequencies in peripheral blood. Significant enrichment of the disease-linked clones was reported in matched synovial fluid samples from ankylosing spondylitis patients. Some motif variants were previously reported in synovial fluid and blood of reactive arthritis patients, suggesting common disease-initiation mechanisms.

For sequencing, an Illumina HiSeq 2500 was employed. Quantitative 5'-RACE with molecular barcodes was used to prepare TCR beta libraries. The authors processed their data as follows. A new computational method, built on a probabilistic model of VDJ rearrangement, was used to identify disease-linked TCR variants. TCRdb trimmed public reads at Q25 via fastp, called clones via MiXCR and kept in-frame beta chains. CDR3 protein sequences are deduplicated, and each keeps its most common genes and DNA. These V and J calls are TCRdb output, not the study's own analysis. This sample is represented by some 840,000 distinct CDR3 sequences; 12% of them were singletons. More than 0.5% of the sample lies in the top ten. V loses 7 bases at its end and J loses 3 bases; junction bases beyond the gene matches: 8. Looking up the germline V gene yields CDR1 KGHDR and CDR2 SFDVKD. Spanning cysteine to phenylalanine, the CDR3 consists of 14 amino acids. Just the 42-base CDR3 DNA is kept, in frame starting at base 1.

Only a few counts were recorded for this clonotype. The antigen this receptor binds is unknown. No much larger clonotype is one base removed from it; base qualities were not supplied. The chain is encoded by TRBV24-1 joined to TRBJ2-7, with 7 bases aligning to TRBD1. The material sequenced was blood, either unsorted or a sorted T cell fraction (not recorded which). This receptor was taken from a male donor with ankylosing spondylitis. DNA sequence: TGTGCCACCAGCGATCCCCGGGACAGCTACGAGCAGTACTTC. Translated, it reads CATSDPRDSYEQYF.